This T cell receptor (beta chain) was identified in a study of cytomegalovirus exposure and HLA in healthy donors. The CDR3 consists of 15 residues. Trimming left V 3 bases short and J 0 bases short, with 9 bases between. Germline-derived CDR1 and CDR2 are SEHNR and FQNEAQ (reference sequence). Overall study results and limits: Apparent HLA restriction characterized most CMV-associated TCR beta chains in a later analysis. It was reported in a later analysis that an Asian-associated ancestry cluster showed fewer N-insertions than the roughly 660-donor mean.

This clone has only a few counts. Its antigen is still unknown. PCR used 60 Vbeta primers and 13 Jbeta primers. TCRdb keeps only in-frame clones here, not all; method: immunoSEQ multiplex PCR. The repertoire consists of about 180,000 clones, with 60% to 80% occurring once and the leading ten covering roughly an eighth. This clonotype was sampled from a woman between 50 and 59 years old in good health and CMV-seropositive. The specimen was PBMCs. The chain recombines TRBV7-9 with TRBJ2-1; tentatively, D is TRBD2 (5 bases). In nucleotides, the CDR3 is TGTGCCAGCAGCTTTGACCTAGCCTCCTACAATGAGCAGTTCTTC. Translation: CASSFDLASYNEQFF.